The clone carrying this T cell receptor (beta chain) was detected many times. The antigen is not known. The data were obtained in a study of neurological immune-mediated disorders. The CDR3 runs 13 residues. Deletions cut 6 bases from V and 2 bases from J, with 11 bases between. General study results and limits: TCR-beta repertoires seemed private in all groups, with no expanded CDR3 amino acid sequences shared.

Time point indicated: longitudinal time-point 1 (baseline). The unsorted libraries were prepared from 2 million PBMCs (stored at -80 C). The cDNA was synthesized by 5'RACE incorporating 10-nucleotide random UMIs. The output of every sequencing run, over 190 million TCR-beta sequences, came from 15-18 subjects. TCRdb reprocessed the 5' RACE reads via MiXCR and lists one record per CDR3 protein. The sample holds 35,000 or so distinct CDR3 sequences, under 4% seen once. Material: PBMCs. The rearrangement links TRBV12-3 or TRBV12-4 to TRBJ2-7, with D possibly TRBD1 on 5 matching bases. This clonotype was sampled from a woman aged 55-75 years with multiple sclerosis. CDR3 amino acids: CASSQTETYEQYF. CDR3 coding DNA: TGTGCCAGCAGCCAGACAGAAACCTACGAGCAGTACTTC.